This T cell receptor beta chain is drawn from a study of a mutant IDH1 vaccine in newly diagnosed glioma. Noted time point: week 5, during vaccination. Topical imiquimod accompanied each vaccine dose, which consisted of 300 ug of mutant IDH1 20-mer peptide. Here immunoSEQ multiplex PCR was the method, and the copy in TCRdb shows in-frame clones only, minus some. Here the sample spans about 59,000 clones, over 80% being singletons. This clone has a single count. No antigen is known for it. The sample was PBMCs, taken from a glioma patient whose treatment included an IDH1 peptide vaccine. The clonotype originates from a woman in her 40s with glioma.

CDR3 sequence (DNA): TGTGCCAGCACATACACCGCTTCCTTGATTGAGCAGTTCTTC. Its translation is CASTYTASLIEQFF. V and J are TRBV18 and TRBJ2-1; no reliable D call. Germline V gene sequence: CDR1 KGHSH, CDR2 LQKENI. The ends were cut back, 8 bases at V and 9 bases at J, with 20 bases in the middle. The CDR3 contains 14 residues.